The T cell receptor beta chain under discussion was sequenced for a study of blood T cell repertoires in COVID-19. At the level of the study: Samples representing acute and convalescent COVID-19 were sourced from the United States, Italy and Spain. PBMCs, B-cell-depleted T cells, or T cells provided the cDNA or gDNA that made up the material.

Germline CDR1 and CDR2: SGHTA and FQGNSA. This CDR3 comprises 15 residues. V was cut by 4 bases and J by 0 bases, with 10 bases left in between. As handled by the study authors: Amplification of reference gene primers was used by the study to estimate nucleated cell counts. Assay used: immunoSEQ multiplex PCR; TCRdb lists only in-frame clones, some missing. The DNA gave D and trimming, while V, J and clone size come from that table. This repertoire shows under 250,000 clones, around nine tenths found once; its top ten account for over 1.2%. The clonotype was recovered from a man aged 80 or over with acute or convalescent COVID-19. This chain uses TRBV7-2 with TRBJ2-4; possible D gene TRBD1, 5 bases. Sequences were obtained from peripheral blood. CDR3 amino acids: CASSSRALAKNIQYF. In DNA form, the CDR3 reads TGTGCCAGCAGCTCCAGGGCTCTAGCCAAAAACATTCAGTACTTC. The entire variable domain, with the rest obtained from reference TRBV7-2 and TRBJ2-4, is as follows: GAGVSQSPSNKVTEKGKDVELRCDPISGHTALYWYRQSLGQGLEFLIYFQGNSAPDKSGLPSDRFSAERTGGSVSTLTIQRTQQEDSAVYLCASSSRALAKNIQYFGAGTRLSVL.